This TCR beta chain was recorded in a study of cytomegalovirus exposure and HLA in healthy donors. This clone was detected only a few times. The study ran its PCR with 60 Vbeta and 13 Jbeta primers. Sequenced by immunoSEQ multiplex PCR; TCRdb stores in-frame clones only, minus some. Of just over 150,000 clones in the sample, approximately 84% were seen once. The CDR3 has 15 amino acids. The V and J ends lost 4 bases and 0 bases, in that order; junction bases with no gene match: 7. The germline gives CDR1 SGHRS, CDR2 YFSETQ. This chain connects TRBV5-1 to TRBJ2-7, with TRBD1 matching over 7 bases. The sequence derives from a male donor in good health and CMV-seropositive. Source material: PBMCs. CDR3 protein: CASSPGQAFSYEQYF. The CDR3 nucleotides read TGCGCCAGCAGCCCCGGACAGGCCTTCTCCTACGAGCAGTACTTC.